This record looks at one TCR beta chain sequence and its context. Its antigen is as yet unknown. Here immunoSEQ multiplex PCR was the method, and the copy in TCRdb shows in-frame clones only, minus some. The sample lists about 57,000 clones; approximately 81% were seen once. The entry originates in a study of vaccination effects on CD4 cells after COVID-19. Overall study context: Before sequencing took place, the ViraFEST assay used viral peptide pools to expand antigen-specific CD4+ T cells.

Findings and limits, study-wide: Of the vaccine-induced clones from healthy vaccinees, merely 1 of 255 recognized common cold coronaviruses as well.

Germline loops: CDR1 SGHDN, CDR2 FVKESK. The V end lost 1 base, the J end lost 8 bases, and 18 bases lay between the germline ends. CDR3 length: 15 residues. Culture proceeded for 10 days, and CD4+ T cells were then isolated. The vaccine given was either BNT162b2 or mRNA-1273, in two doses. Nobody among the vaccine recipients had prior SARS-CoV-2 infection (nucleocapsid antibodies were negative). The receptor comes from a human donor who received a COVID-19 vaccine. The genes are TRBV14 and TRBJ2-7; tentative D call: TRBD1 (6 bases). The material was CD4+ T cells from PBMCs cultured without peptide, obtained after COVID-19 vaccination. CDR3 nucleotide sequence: TGTGCCAGCAGCCAAGTCCGCTACCCTAGGGGGAAGCAGTACTTC. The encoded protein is CASSQVRYPRGKQYF. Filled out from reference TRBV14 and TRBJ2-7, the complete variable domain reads EAGVTQFPSHSVIEKGQTVTLRCDPISGHDNLYWYRRVMGKEIKFLLHFVKESKQDESGMPNNRFLAERTGGTYSTLKVQPAELEDSGVYFCASSQVRYPRGKQYFGPGTRLTVT.